The text below deals with one T cell receptor beta chain. Its specificity is not known. Looked up from germline, CDR1 is LNHDA and CDR2 is SQIVND (reference sequence). Between the trimmed V and J ends, which lost 7 bases and 2 bases, there was a span of 18 bases. The CDR3 runs to 16 residues. The record originates from a study of T cells in localized non-small cell lung cancer. The study's findings and limits: Adjacent lung exhibited a median of 57 among the 100 most abundant tumor clones. Longer overall survival accompanied higher blood T cell density. Sequencing covered just one tumor region, so heterogeneity cannot be ruled out.

The protocol was immunoSEQ multiplex PCR, while the TCRdb copy is restricted to in-frame clones and leaves out a portion. The profile shows about 23,000 clones, about 86% of them singletons. The sequence was obtained from a man aged 35-69 years with stage II lung adenocarcinoma. The chain employs TRBV19 and TRBJ1-5; a possible D gene is TRBD1 (6 bases). The input for sequencing was PBMCs, taken before any cancer treatment. DNA for the CDR3: TGTGCCAGTATTCCTAACACAGGGATAGGCAATCAGCCCCAGCATTTT. This gives the protein CASIPNTGIGNQPQHF.